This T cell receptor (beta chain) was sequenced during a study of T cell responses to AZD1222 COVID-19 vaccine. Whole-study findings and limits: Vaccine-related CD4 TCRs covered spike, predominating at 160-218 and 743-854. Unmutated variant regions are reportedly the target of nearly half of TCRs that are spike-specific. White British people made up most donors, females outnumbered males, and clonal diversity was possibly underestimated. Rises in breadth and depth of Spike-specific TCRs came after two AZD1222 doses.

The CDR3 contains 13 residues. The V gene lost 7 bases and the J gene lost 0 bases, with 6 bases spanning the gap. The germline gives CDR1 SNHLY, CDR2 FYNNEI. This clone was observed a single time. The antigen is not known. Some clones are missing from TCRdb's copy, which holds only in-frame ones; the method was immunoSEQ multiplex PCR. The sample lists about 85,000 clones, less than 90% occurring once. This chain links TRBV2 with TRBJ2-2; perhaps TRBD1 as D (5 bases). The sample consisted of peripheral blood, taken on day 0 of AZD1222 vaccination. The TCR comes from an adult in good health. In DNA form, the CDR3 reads TGTGCCAGCATGACAGCGAACACCGGGGAGCTGTTTTTT. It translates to CASMTANTGELFF.